The T cell receptor (beta chain) described here comes from a study of T-cell reconstitution after alpha-beta-depleted transplantation in children (dated by TCRdb to about 2016). For the wider study: Using TCR repertoire profiling, the study followed T-cell immune reconstitution in a quantitative way in children after TCRalphabeta/CD19-depleted allogeneic hematopoietic cell transplantation. General findings and caveats noted by the study authors: Hyperexpanded clone frequencies declined over subsequent months; after one year, T-cell counts and TCRbeta diversity were mostly attributed to newly produced T cells. The apparently early recovery of alphabetaT-cell counts about two months after transplant reportedly depended on only several hundred rapidly expanded clones that came from non-depleted graft cells. In some patients, the high TCRbeta diversity seen at day 60 was put down to recipient T cells and intrathymic progenitors that had survived conditioning.

V is reduced by 3 bases and J by 0 bases, leaving a spacing of 12 bases between them. The CDR3, cysteine through phenylalanine, is 16 amino acids long. Only the CDR3 DNA stays, 48 bases, in frame from base 1. Library construction relied on PCR. The sequencer listed for this sample is Illumina HiSeq 2500. To normalize quantification of the TCRbeta repertoire, the TCR libraries were built with molecular barcoding that relied on unique molecular identifiers. Using fastp at Q25 and MiXCR, TCRdb reprocessed the public reads and kept productive beta chains. Every distinct CDR3 protein forms one entry, paired with its most common genes and DNA. The sample table records about 580,000 distinct CDR3 sequences; 20% to 25% of these occur just once. The top ten clones comprise roughly an eighth of the sample. The sample's treatment or condition label is to be understood as: allogeneic hematopoietic cell transplantation with graft depleted of TCRalphabeta T cells and CD19 B cells. The children who served as transplant recipients had been given grafts of TCRalphabeta/CD19-depleted allogeneic hematopoietic cells.

This clonotype turned up a few times. Its antigen remains unidentified. It has no much larger one-base neighbor in the sample; base qualities were not kept. The rearrangement joined TRBV12-3 or TRBV12-4 to TRBJ1-3; no D segment can be confidently identified. The sequence was collected from a boy under two years old who had a stem cell transplant for acute myeloid leukemia, so the T cells may come from the graft donor. The sequenced sample was PBMCs, mostly from graft donor cells, obtained 360 days after TCRalphabeta/CD19-depleted stem cell transplant. The nucleotides are TGTGCCAGCAGTTTGCGAGGAATCCTCTCTGGAAACACCATATATTTT. Translated, this gives CASSLRGILSGNTIYF.